Sequencing of this T cell receptor beta chain was carried out in a study of cytomegalovirus exposure and HLA in healthy donors. Primers for the PCR totalled 60 Vbeta and 13 Jbeta. The table came from immunoSEQ multiplex PCR; TCRdb's copy has only in-frame clones and leaves some out. Among some 130,000 clones listed, around three quarters were seen once. Notes on this clone: No antigen is known for it.

Germline CDR1 reads LNHDA; CDR2 reads SQIVND (reference sequence). V lost 6 bases to trimming and J lost 4 bases; unmatched junction nucleotides: 3. This CDR3 has 14 amino acids. Study-wide points: The authors reported that TCR beta sequences could predict HLA-A and HLA-B alleles. These predictions were accurate for most subjects in the first cohort. The authors assumed roughly uniform sequencing depth across donors for presence/absence analyses. The study put 150 or so TCR beta chains on its list as cytomegalovirus-associated.

Source material: PBMCs. The receptor's source is a man under 40 in good health and CMV-seronegative. The gene calls are TRBV19 and TRBJ2-1; 10 positions match TRBD2. This chain's CDR3 is CASSRTSGYNEQFF. CDR3 DNA: TGTGCCAGTAGCAGGACTAGCGGTTACAATGAGCAGTTCTTC.